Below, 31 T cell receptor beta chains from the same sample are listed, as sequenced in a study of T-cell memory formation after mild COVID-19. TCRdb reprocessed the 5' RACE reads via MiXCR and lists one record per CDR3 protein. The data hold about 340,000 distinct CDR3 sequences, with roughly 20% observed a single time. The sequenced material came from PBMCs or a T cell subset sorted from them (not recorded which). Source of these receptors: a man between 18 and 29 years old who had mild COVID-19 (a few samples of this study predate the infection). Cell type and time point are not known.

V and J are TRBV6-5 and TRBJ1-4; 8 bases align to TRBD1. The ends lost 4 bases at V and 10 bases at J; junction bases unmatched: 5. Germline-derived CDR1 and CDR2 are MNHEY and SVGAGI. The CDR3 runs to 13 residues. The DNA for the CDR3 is TGTGCCAGCAGTTTTGGACAGGGCAGAAAACTGTTTTTT. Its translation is CASSFGQGRKLFF.

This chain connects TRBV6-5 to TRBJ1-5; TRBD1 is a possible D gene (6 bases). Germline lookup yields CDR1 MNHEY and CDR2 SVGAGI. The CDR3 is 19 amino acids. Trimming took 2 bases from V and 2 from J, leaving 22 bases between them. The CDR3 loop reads CASSYGSSLVQGGNQPQHF. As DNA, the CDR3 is TGTGCCAGCAGTTACGGATCTTCGTTGGTACAGGGCGGCAATCAGCCCCAGCATTTT.

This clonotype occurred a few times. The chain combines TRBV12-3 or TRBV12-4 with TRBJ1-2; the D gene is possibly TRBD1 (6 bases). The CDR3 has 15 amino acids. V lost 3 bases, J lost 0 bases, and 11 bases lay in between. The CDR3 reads CASSFEGGTNYGYTF. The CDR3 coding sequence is TGTGCCAGCAGTTTCGAGGGGGGAACTAACTATGGCTACACCTTC.

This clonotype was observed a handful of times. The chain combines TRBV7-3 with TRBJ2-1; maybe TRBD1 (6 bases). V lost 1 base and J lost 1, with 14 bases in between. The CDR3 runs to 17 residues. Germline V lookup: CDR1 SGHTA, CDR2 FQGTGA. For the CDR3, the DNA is TGTGCCAGCAGCTTAAACGAGATAGGGGGTTCCTACAATGAGCAGTTCTTC. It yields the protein CASSLNEIGGSYNEQFF.

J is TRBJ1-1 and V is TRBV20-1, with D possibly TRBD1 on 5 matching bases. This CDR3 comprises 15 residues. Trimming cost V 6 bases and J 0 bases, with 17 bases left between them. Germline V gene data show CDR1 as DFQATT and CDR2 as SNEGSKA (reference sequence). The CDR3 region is CSAKGWPGLNTEAFF. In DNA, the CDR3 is TGCAGTGCGAAGGGGTGGCCAGGTTTGAACACTGAAGCTTTCTTT.

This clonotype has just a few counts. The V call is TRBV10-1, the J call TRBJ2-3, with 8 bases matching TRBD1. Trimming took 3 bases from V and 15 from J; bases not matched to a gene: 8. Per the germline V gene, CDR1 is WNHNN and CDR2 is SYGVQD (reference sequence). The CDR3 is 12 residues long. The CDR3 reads CASSEGQGAGYF. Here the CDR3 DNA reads TGCGCCAGCAGTGAAGGCCAGGGGGCAGGTTATTTT.

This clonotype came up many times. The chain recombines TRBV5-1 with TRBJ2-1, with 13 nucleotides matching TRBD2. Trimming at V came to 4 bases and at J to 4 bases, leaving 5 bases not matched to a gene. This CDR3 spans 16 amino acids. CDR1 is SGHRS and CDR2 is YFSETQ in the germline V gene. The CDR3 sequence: CASSTETSGGYNEQFF. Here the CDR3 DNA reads TGCGCCAGCAGCACGGAGACTAGCGGGGGGTACAATGAGCAGTTCTTC. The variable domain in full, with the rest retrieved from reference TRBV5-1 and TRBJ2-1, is KAGVTQTPRYLIKTRGQQVTLSCSPISGHRSVSWYQQTPGQGLQFLFEYFSETQRNKGNFPGRFSGRQFSNSRSEMNVSTLELGDSALYLCASSTETSGGYNEQFFGPGTRLTVL.

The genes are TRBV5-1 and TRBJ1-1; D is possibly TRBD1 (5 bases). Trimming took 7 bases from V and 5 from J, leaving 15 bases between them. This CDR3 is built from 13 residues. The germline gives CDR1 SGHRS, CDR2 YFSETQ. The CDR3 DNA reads TGCGCCAGCCGGGACCCTGGAGGGACTGAAGCTTTCTTT. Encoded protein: CASRDPGGTEAFF.

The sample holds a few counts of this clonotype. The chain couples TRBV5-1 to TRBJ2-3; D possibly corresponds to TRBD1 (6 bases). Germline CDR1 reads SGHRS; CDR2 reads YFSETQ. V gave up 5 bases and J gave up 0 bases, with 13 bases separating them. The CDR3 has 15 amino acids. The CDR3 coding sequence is TGCGCCAGCAGTCCGGGACACACTAGCACAGATACGCAGTATTTT. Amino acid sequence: CASSPGHTSTDTQYF.

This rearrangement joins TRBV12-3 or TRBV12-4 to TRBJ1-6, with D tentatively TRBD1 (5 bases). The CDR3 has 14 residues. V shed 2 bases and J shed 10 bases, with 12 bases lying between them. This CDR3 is CASSLIQGNSPLHF. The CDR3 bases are TGTGCCAGCAGTTTAATCCAGGGTAACTCACCCCTCCACTTT.

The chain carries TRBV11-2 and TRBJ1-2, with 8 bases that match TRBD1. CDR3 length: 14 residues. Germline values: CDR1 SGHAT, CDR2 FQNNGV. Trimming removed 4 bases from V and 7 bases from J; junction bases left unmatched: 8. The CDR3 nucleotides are TGTGCCAGCAGCTCCAACAGGGGGTACTCTGGCTACACCTTC. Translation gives CASSSNRGYSGYTF.

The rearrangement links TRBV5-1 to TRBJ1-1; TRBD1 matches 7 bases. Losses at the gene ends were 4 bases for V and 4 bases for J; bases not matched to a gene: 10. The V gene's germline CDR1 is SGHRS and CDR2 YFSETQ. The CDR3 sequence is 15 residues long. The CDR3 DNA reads TGCGCCAGCAGCACAACAGGGGAATCAGGCACTGAAGCTTTCTTT. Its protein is CASSTTGESGTEAFF.

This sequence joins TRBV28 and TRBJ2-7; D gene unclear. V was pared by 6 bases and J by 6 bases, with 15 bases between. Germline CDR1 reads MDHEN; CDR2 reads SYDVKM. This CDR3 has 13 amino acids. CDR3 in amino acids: CASSRPFSVEQYF. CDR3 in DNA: TGTGCCAGCAGCCGCCCTTTCAGCGTCGAGCAGTACTTC.

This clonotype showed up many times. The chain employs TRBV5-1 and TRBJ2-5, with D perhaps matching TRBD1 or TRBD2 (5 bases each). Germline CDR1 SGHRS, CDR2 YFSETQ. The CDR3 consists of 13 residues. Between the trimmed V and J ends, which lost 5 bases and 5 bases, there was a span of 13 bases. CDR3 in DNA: TGCGCCAGCAGTCCCGGGGCGACGGAGACCCAGTACTTC. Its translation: CASSPGATETQYF.

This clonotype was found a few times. The CDR3 DNA reads as TGTGCCAGCAGCCTGGGACAGACCTTTCAAGAGACCCAGTACTTC. Amino acid sequence: CASSLGQTFQETQYF. The chain combines TRBV7-2 with TRBJ2-5, with 7 bases fitting TRBD1. Germline V lookup: CDR1 SGHTA, CDR2 FQGNSA. V shed 5 bases and J 2 bases; nucleotides not matched to a gene: 8. The CDR3 loop spans 15 amino acids.

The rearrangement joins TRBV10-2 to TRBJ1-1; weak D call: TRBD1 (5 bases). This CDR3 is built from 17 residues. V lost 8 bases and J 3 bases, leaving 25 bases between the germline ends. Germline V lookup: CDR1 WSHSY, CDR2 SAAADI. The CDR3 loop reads CASRASSGAVGDTEAFF. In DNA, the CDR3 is TGCGCCAGCCGCGCCAGCAGCGGGGCGGTGGGCGACACTGAAGCTTTCTTT.

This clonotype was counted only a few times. The CDR3 DNA sequence: TGTGCCAGCAGCTTAGTGAGACAGCGCAATCAGCCCCAGCATTTT. It is translated as CASSLVRQRNQPQHF. The V and J genes are TRBV7-8 and TRBJ1-5, with a possible D match to TRBD1 (5 bases). CDR1 is SGHVS and CDR2 is FQNEAQ in the germline V gene. Trimming pared 1 base from V and 2 bases from J, leaving 9 bases between. This CDR3 spans 15 amino acids. The full variable domain, completed using reference TRBV7-8 and TRBJ1-5, is GAGVSQSPRYKVAKRGQDVALRCDPISGHVSLFWYQQALGQGPEFLTYFQNEAQLDKSGLPSDRFFAERPEGSVSTLKIQRTQQEDSAVYLCASSLVRQRNQPQHFGDGTRLSIL.

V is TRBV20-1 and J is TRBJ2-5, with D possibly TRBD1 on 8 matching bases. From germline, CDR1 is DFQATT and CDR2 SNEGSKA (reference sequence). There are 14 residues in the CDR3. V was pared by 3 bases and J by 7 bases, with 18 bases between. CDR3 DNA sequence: TGCAGTGCTAGCCGGGAGGACAGGGCGGTGACCCAGTACTTC. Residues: CSASREDRAVTQYF.

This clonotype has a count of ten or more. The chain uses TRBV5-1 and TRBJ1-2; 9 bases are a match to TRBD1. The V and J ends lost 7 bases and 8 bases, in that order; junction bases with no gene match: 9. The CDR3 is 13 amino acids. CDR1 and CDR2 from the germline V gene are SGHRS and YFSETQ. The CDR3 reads CASHDGTGRGYTF. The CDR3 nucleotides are TGCGCCAGCCATGACGGGACAGGGCGAGGCTACACCTTC.

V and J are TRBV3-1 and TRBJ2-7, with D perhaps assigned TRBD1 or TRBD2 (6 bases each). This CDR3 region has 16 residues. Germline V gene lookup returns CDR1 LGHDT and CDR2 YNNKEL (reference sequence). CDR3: CASSQDEGGCSYEKYV. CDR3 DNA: TGTGCCAGCAGCCAAGATGAAGGGGGGTGCTCCTACGAGAAGTACGTC.

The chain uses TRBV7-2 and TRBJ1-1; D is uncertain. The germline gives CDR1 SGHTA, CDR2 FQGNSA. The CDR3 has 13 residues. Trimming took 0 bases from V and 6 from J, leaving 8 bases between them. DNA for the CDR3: TGTGCCAGCAGCTTAGCGAGAACAGCTGAAGCTTTCTTT. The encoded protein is CASSLARTAEAFF.

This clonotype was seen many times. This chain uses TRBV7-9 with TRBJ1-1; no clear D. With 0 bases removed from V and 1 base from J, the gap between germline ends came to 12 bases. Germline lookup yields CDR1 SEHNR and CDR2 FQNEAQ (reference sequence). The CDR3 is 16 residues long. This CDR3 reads CASSLARSAPNTEAFF. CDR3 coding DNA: TGTGCCAGCAGCTTAGCGAGGTCAGCACCGAACACTGAAGCTTTCTTT.

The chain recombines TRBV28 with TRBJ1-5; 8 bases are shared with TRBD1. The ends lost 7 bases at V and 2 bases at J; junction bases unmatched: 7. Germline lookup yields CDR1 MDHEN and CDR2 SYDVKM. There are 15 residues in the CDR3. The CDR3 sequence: CASITTGVGNQPQHF. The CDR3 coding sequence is TGTGCCAGCATCACGACAGGGGTTGGCAATCAGCCCCAGCATTTT.

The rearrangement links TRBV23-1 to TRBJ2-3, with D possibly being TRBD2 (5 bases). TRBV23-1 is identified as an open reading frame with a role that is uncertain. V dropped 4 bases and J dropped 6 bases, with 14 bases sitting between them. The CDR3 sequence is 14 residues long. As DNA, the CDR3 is TGCGCCAGCAGTCCACAGCCGCCGGGGGATACGCAGTATTTT. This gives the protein CASSPQPPGDTQYF.

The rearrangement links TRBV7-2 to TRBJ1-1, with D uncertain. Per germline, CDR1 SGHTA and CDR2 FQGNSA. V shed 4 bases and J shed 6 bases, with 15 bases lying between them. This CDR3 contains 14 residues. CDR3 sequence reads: CASSYSGEASEAFF. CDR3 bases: TGTGCCAGCAGCTACTCCGGCGAGGCCTCTGAAGCTTTCTTT.

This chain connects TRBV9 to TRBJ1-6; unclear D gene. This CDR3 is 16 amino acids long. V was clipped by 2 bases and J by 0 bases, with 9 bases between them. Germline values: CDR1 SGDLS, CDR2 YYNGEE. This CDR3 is CASSVDGSSYNSPLHF. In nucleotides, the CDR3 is TGTGCCAGCAGCGTGGACGGCTCCTCCTATAATTCACCCCTCCACTTT.

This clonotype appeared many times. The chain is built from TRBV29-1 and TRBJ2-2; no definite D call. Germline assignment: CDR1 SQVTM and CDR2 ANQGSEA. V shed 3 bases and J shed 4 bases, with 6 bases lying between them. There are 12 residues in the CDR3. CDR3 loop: CSVEGSTGELFF. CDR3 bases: TGCAGCGTTGAGGGGTCCACCGGGGAGCTGTTTTTT.

This chain's CDR3 is CASSYPGTGRNEQFF. The CDR3 nucleotides read TGTGCCAGCAGTTATCCCGGGACAGGGCGCAATGAGCAGTTCTTC. V usage is TRBV6-5 and J usage is TRBJ2-1; 9 bases are a match to TRBD1. Germline V CDR1 and CDR2: MNHEY, SVGAGI. This CDR3 comprises 15 residues. V dropped 3 bases and J dropped 6; count of bases not matched to a gene: 6.

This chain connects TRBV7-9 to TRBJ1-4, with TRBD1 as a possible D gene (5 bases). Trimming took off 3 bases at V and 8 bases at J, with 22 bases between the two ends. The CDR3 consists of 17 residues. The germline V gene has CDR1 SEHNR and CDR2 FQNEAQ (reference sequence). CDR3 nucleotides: TGTGCCAGCAGCTTGTCCCAAGGGGAGGGTCGACGAGAAAAACTGTTTTTT. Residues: CASSLSQGEGRREKLFF.

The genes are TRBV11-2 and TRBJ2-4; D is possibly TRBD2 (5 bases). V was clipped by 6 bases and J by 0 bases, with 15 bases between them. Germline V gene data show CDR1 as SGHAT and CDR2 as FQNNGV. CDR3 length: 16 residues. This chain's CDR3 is CASSTGELLAKNIQYF. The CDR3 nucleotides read TGTGCCAGCAGTACCGGGGAATTATTAGCCAAAAACATTCAGTACTTC.

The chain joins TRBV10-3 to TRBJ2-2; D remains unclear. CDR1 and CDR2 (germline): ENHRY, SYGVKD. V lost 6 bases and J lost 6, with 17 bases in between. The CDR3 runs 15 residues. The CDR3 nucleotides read TGTGCCATCAGCCCCGGGCCGAACTATCCCGGGGAGCTGTTTTTT. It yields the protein CAISPGPNYPGELFF.